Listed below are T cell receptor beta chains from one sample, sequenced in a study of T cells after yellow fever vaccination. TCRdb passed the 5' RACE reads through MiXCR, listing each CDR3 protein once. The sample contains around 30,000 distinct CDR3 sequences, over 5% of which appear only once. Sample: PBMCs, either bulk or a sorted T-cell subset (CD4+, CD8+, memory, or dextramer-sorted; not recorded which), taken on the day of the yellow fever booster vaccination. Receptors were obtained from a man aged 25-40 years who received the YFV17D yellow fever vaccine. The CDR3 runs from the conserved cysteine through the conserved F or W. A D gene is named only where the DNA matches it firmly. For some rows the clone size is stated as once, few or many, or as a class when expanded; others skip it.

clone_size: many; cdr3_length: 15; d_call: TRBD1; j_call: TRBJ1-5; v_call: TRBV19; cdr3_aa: CASLGTARSNQPQHF
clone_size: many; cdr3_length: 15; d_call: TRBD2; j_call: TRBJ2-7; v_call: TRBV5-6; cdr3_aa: CASSTGLAGAYEQYF
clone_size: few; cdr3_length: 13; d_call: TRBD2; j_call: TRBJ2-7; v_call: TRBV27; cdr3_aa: CASRGLTGGEQYF
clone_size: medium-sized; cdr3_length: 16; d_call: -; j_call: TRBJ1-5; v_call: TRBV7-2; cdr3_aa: CASSSGSPRSNQPQHF
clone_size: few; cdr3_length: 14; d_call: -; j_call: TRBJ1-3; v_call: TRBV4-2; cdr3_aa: CASSPPDAGNTIYF
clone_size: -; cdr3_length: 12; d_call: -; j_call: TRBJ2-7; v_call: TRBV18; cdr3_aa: CASSRLEDEQYF
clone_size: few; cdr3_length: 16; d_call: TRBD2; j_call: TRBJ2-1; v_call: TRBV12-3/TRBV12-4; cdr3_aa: CASSYRSGVSYNEQFF
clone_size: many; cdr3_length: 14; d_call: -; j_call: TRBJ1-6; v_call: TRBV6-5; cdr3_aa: CASSTGDALPPLHF
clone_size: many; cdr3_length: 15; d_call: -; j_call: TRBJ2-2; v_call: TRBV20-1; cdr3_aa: CSARGARRRAGELFF
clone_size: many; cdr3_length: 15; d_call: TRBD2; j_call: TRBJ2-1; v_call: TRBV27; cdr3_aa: CASSLRLAGYNEQFF
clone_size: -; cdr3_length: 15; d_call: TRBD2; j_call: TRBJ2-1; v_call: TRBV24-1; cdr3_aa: CATSESGLAGVEQFF
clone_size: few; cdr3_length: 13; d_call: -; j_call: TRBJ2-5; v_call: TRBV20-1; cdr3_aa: CSARDGQVKTQYF
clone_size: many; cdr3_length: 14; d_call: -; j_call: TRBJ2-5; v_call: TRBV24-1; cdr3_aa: CATSPGWGGETQYF
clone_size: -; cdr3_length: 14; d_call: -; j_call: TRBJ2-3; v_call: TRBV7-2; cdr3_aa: CASSPSPRPDTQYF
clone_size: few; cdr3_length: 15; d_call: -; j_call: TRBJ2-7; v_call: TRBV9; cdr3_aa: CASSSGAAEGVEQYF
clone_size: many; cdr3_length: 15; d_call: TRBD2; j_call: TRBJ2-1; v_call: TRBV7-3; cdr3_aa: CASSPGLAGVNEQFF
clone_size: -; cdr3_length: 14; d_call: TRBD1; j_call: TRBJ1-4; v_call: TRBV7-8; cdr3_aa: CASSYRTGREKLFF
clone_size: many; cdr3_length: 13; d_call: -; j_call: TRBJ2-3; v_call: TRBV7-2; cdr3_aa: CASSITSTDTQYF
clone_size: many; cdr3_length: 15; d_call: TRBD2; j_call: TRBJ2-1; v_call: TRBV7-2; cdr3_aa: CASSWGGTSPNEQFF
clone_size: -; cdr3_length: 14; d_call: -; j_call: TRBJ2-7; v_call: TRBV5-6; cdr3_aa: CASSSPSGPYEQYF
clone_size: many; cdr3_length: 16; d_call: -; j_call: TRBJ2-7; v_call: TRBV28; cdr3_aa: CASSQPQAGPTYEQYF
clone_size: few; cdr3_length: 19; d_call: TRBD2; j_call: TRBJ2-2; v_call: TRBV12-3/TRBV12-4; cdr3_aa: CASSLGTVLRLAVGGELFF
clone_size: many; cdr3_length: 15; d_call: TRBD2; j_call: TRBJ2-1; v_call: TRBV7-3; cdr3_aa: CASSLLAGNYNEQFF
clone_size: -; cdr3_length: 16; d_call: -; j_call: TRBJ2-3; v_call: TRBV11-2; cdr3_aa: CASSLVGGSPTDTQYF
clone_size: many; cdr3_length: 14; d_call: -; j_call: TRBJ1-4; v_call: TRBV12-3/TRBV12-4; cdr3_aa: CASSFKHGSEKLFF
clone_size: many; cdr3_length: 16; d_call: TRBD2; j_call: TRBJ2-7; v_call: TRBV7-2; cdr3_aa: CASSLNRAGSSYEQYF
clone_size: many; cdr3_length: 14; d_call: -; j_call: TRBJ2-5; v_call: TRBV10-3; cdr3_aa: CAINRGGRGETQYF
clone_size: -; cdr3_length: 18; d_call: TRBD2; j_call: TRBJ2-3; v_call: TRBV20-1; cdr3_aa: CSAYSPSGRGWGTDTQYF
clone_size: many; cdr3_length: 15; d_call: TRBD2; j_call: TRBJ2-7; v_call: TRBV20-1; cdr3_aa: CSARDGSGSGDEQYF
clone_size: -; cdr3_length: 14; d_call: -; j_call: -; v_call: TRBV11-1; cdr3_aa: CASSRGAGYNEQYF
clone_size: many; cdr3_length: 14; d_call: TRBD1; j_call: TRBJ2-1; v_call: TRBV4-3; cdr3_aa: CASSTGQVGNEQFF
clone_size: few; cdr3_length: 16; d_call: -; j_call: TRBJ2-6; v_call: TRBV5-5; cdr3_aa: CASSFNTGSGANVLTF
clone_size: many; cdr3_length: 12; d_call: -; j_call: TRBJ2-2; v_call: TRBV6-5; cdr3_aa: CASSYNTGELFF
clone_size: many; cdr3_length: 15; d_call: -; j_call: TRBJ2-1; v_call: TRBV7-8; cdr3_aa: CASSSKRVAYNEQFF
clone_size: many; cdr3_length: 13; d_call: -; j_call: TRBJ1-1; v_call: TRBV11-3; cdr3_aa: CASSQVESTEAFF
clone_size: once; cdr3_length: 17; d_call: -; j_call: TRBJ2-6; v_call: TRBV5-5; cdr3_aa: CASRTGILCSGANVLTF
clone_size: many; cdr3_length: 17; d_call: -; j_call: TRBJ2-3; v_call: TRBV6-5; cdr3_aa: CASSYSNLATRGDTQYF
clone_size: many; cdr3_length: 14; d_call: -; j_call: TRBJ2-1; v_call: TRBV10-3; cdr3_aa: CAISMGQTKNEQFF
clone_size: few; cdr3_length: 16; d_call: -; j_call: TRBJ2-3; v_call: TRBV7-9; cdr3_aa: CASSSPPALSTDTQYF
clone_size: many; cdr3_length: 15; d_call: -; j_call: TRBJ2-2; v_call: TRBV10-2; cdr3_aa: CASRPQMINTGELFF
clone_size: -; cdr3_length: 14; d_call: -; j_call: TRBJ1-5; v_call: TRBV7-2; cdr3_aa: CASSAQESNQPQHF